Each of the 20 T cell receptor beta chains below was sequenced from the same sample in a study of blood T cell repertoires in COVID-19. Sequenced by immunoSEQ multiplex PCR; TCRdb stores in-frame clones only, minus some. The sample lists about 250,000 clones; 80% to 85% were seen once. Sample: peripheral blood. These receptor sequences come from a person aged 65 to 79 with COVID-19, enrolled during active disease.

The chain is built from TRBV6-5 and TRBJ1-1; D remains unclear. This CDR3 has 12 residues. V was clipped by 5 bases and J by 7 bases, with 11 bases between them. The germline gives CDR1 MNHEY, CDR2 SVGAGI. The CDR3 sequence: CASSLERGEAFF. In DNA form, the CDR3 reads TGTGCCAGCAGTCTCGAGCGAGGTGAAGCTTTCTTT.

The rearrangement joins TRBV7-2 to TRBJ1-2; TRBD1 agrees at 10 bases. This CDR3 spans 14 amino acids. Germline assignment: CDR1 SGHTA and CDR2 FQGNSA. J lost 5 bases, V lost 5 bases, and 5 bases had no gene match. CDR3 bases: TGTGCCAGCAGCCAAAGGACAGGGGGGTATGGCTACACCTTC. It yields the protein CASSQRTGGYGYTF.

The chain couples TRBV5-1 to TRBJ1-2; TRBD1 is a possible D gene (6 bases). The V end was cut by 5 bases, the J end by 7 bases, with 21 bases between. Per the germline V gene, CDR1 is SGHRS and CDR2 is YFSETQ. CDR3 length: 15 amino acids. Written as DNA, the CDR3 is TGCGCCAGCAGTCCCACCGGGCAGGGGAATTCTGGCTACACCTTC. It encodes CASSPTGQGNSGYTF.

The genes are TRBV15 and TRBJ1-1, with D tentatively TRBD1 (6 bases). CDR1 is LNHNV, CDR2 YYDKDF, per germline (reference sequence). This CDR3 comprises 16 residues. V shed 1 base and J shed 0 bases, with 12 bases lying between them. The CDR3 sequence: CATSRGTGTLNTEAFF. The CDR3 DNA reads as TGTGCCACCAGCAGAGGAACGGGGACATTGAACACTGAAGCTTTCTTT.

J is TRBJ2-3 and V is TRBV7-8; D is possibly TRBD2 (5 bases). This CDR3 is 15 amino acids long. Germline V gene sequence: CDR1 SGHVS, CDR2 FQNEAQ. V was cut by 7 bases and J by 4 bases, with 18 bases left in between. CDR3 sequence reads: CASNPRAREADTQYF. As DNA, the CDR3 is TGTGCCAGCAACCCGCGGGCCAGAGAGGCAGATACGCAGTATTTT. The full variable domain, completed using reference TRBV7-8 and TRBJ2-3, is GAGVSQSPRYKVAKRGQDVALRCDPISGHVSLFWYQQALGQGPEFLTYFQNEAQLDKSGLPSDRFFAERPEGSVSTLKIQRTQQEDSAVYLCASNPRAREADTQYFGPGTRLTVL.

V usage is TRBV28 and J usage is TRBJ2-7; no reliable D call. The germline V gene has CDR1 MDHEN and CDR2 SYDVKM. The CDR3 loop spans 13 amino acids. Deletions cut 6 bases from V and 0 bases from J, with 9 bases between. The CDR3: CASRRPTSYEQYF. In DNA, the CDR3 is TGTGCCAGCAGGAGGCCAACCTCCTACGAGCAGTACTTC. Filled out from reference TRBV28 and TRBJ2-7, the complete variable domain reads DVKVTQSSRYLVKRTGEKVFLECVQDMDHENMFWYRQDPGLGLRLIYFSYDVKMKEKGDIPEGYSVSREKKERFSLILESASTNQTSMYLCASRRPTSYEQYFGPGTRLTVT.

The chain couples TRBV2 to TRBJ2-2; 11 nucleotides match TRBD2. The V and J ends lost 4 bases and 2 bases, in that order; junction bases with no gene match: 0. Germline CDR1 and CDR2: SNHLY and FYNNEI. This CDR3 contains 15 residues. CDR3 in amino acids: CASSGLAGNTGELFF. DNA for the CDR3: TGTGCCAGCAGTGGACTAGCGGGAAACACCGGGGAGCTGTTTTTT.

The chain is built from TRBV28 and TRBJ1-2; D not resolved. This CDR3 comprises 12 residues. Trimming removed 2 bases from V and 8 bases from J, with 9 bases in between. In germline, CDR1 is MDHEN, CDR2 SYDVKM. The DNA of the CDR3 is TGTGCCAGCAGTTTAGAGGGCGACGGCTACACCTTC. Protein product: CASSLEGDGYTF.

The rearrangement links TRBV2 to TRBJ2-7; 10 bases line up with TRBD1. CDR3 length: 15 amino acids. The V gene's germline CDR1 is SNHLY and CDR2 FYNNEI. With 8 bases clipped from V and 3 bases from J, the junction kept 10 bases outside the gene matches. CDR3 DNA sequence: TGTGCCAGCTGGATGGGGACAGGGGTTATCTACGAGCAGTACTTC. This sequence encodes CASWMGTGVIYEQYF.

The chain carries TRBV6-2 or TRBV6-3 and TRBJ1-1; possible D gene TRBD1, 5 bases. The CDR3 runs 16 residues. V was cut by 3 bases and J by 5 bases, with 19 bases left in between. Per the germline V gene, CDR1 is MNHEY and CDR2 is SVGEGT. CDR3 in amino acids: CASSYPPRQRTTEAFF. For the CDR3, the DNA is TGTGCCAGCAGTTATCCACCGAGACAGAGAACAACTGAAGCTTTCTTT.

The rearrangement uses TRBV6-5 and TRBJ1-4, with TRBD1 identical over 7 bases. The CDR3 sequence is 13 residues long. After removal of 6 bases from V and 5 bases from J, the junction contained 3 bases not matched to a gene. Germline CDR1 MNHEY, CDR2 SVGAGI. CDR3 DNA: TGTGCCAGCAGACCGGACAGGAATGAAAAACTGTTTTTT. Protein sequence: CASRPDRNEKLFF.

V is TRBV6-5 and J is TRBJ2-5; 9 bases map to TRBD1. This CDR3 region has 15 residues. Germline V gene data show CDR1 as MNHEY and CDR2 as SVGAGI. The V segment lost 6 bases and the J segment 1 base; nucleotides outside the gene matches: 6. The CDR3 DNA reads as TGTGCCAGCAGGGGGACAGGGTATCCCCAAGAGACCCAGTACTTC. It yields the protein CASRGTGYPQETQYF.

A note on this clone: The same CDR3 arises from other DNA sequences in this sample as well. The rearrangement uses TRBV18 and TRBJ1-6, with a weak D call TRBD1 (6 bases). This CDR3 is 15 amino acids long. In germline, CDR1 is KGHSH, CDR2 LQKENI. V lost 3 bases and J 7 bases, leaving 13 bases between the germline ends. In DNA, the CDR3 is TGTGCCAGCTCACCGAACAGGCAGGGGAATTCACCCCTCCACTTT. Amino acid sequence: CASSPNRQGNSPLHF.

This chain connects TRBV5-1 to TRBJ2-1, with 11 bases matching TRBD2. Trimming at V came to 4 bases and at J to 8 bases, leaving 8 bases not matched to a gene. The germline V gene has CDR1 SGHRS and CDR2 YFSETQ. The CDR3 extends over 15 amino acids. CDR3 coding DNA: TGCGCCAGCAGCACCTTAGCGGGGGGGCCACATGAGCAGTTCTTC. Translating it yields CASSTLAGGPHEQFF.

This chain connects TRBV21-1 to TRBJ2-5; the table's TRBD1 call for D was not verified on the DNA. TRBV21-1 is a known pseudogene. This CDR3 region has 16 residues. The CDR3 loop is CASSKGWAASAGTQYF. The CDR3 DNA is TGTGCCAGCAGCAAAGGTTGGGCTGCCTCGGCTGGGACCCAGTACTTC.

This chain joins TRBV7-2 and TRBJ1-2; the match to TRBD1 covers 11 bases. The trim removed 7 bases at V and 1 base at J, leaving 11 bases unmatched. This CDR3 has 17 amino acids. Germline V lookup: CDR1 SGHTA, CDR2 FQGNSA. The CDR3 DNA is TGTGCCAGCACCGGAGGACAGGGGGCCAGGTATAACTATGGCTACACCTTC. This translates into CASTGGQGARYNYGYTF.

The chain recombines TRBV6-6 with TRBJ2-7; D possibly corresponds to TRBD2 (6 bases). The V gene's germline CDR1 is MNHNY and CDR2 SVGAGI (reference sequence). V shed 0 bases and J shed 2 bases, with 8 bases lying between them. The length of the CDR3 is 14 residues. The CDR3: CASSYSGLTYEQYF. CDR3 nucleotide sequence: TGTGCCAGCAGTTACTCGGGACTGACCTACGAGCAGTACTTC.

The chain is built from TRBV11-2 and TRBJ2-4, with 7 bases identical to TRBD1. After removal of 5 bases from V and 9 bases from J, the junction contained 10 bases not matched to a gene. Per the germline V gene, CDR1 is SGHAT and CDR2 is FQNNGV. This CDR3 contains 14 residues. CDR3 amino acids: CASSRPRQGPIQYF. CDR3 nucleotides: TGTGCCAGCAGCCGACCTCGACAGGGCCCCATTCAGTACTTC.

The chain uses TRBV28 and TRBJ1-2; 9 bases line up with TRBD1. CDR3 length equals 16 residues. The V gene's germline CDR1 is MDHEN and CDR2 SYDVKM. J lost 5 bases, V lost 2 bases, and 9 bases had no gene match. CDR3 nucleotides: TGTGCCAGCAGTTTACTCTGGACAGGGGAAGGATATGGCTACACCTTC. Translated: CASSLLWTGEGYGYTF.

This chain joins TRBV7-2 and TRBJ1-3, with D possibly matching TRBD1 (5 bases). Trimming cost V 1 base and J 2 bases, with 9 bases left between them. Looked up from germline, CDR1 is SGHTA and CDR2 is FQGNSA. This CDR3 spans 15 amino acids. CDR3 residues: CASSLVRGPGNTIYF. The CDR3 region has the DNA TGTGCCAGCAGCTTAGTTAGGGGCCCTGGAAACACCATATATTTT.